This entry lists 27 T cell receptor beta chains sequenced from one sample in a study of neurological immune-mediated disorders. TCRdb recomputed calls from the 5' RACE reads with MiXCR, one row per CDR3 protein. Found here are approximately 32,000 distinct CDR3 sequences, about 16% of them singletons; the top ten hold 25% to 35%. The material sequenced was PBMCs. The receptors stem from a man aged 65-85 years in good health.

V gene TRBV15 combines with J gene TRBJ2-1; TRBD1 matches 9 bases. The CDR3 sequence is 14 residues long. The trim removed 5 bases at V and 8 bases at J, leaving 7 bases unmatched. Germline V gives CDR1 LNHNV, CDR2 YYDKDF (reference sequence). The CDR3 reads CATSLRDRVYEQFF. CDR3 in DNA: TGTGCCACCAGCCTCAGGGACAGGGTTTATGAGCAGTTCTTC. Combining the CDR3 with reference TRBV15 and TRBJ2-1 gives the whole variable domain DAMVIQNPRYQVTQFGKPVTLSCSQTLNHNVMYWYQQKSSQAPKLLFHYYDKDFNNEADTPDNFQSRRPNTSFCFLDIRSPGLGDTAMYLCATSLRDRVYEQFFGPGTRLTVL.

This clonotype showed up many times. The V call is TRBV7-2, the J call TRBJ2-7; D is ambiguous. Germline CDR1 SGHTA, CDR2 FQGNSA. The CDR3 totals 15 residues. Trimming left V 1 base short and J 1 base short, with 11 bases between. Here the CDR3 reads CASSLGASMSYEQYF. Written as DNA, the CDR3 is TGTGCCAGCAGCTTAGGGGCTAGTATGTCCTACGAGCAGTACTTC.

At least ten counts were recorded for this clonotype. The V call is TRBV25-1, the J call TRBJ2-5, with unresolved D. Trimming removed 2 bases from V and 5 bases from J, with 6 bases in between. This CDR3 has 12 residues. The V gene's germline CDR1 is MGHDK and CDR2 SYGVNS. The CDR3 loop reads CASSERVETQYF. As DNA, the CDR3 is TGTGCCAGCAGTGAACGGGTTGAGACCCAGTACTTC.

The rearrangement joins TRBV28 to TRBJ2-5; TRBD1 or TRBD2 may be the D gene (5 bases each). Trimming left V 1 base short and J 4 bases short, with 13 bases between. The CDR3 length is 15 residues. CDR1 is MDHEN and CDR2 is SYDVKM in the germline V gene. CDR3 sequence (DNA): TGTGCCAGCAGTTTATATCTGGGTGGGGGAGAGACCCAGTACTTC. The encoded protein is CASSLYLGGGETQYF.

This clonotype was found many times. This chain uses TRBV20-1 with TRBJ2-5, with a weak D call TRBD2 (5 bases). This CDR3 comprises 14 residues. Germline CDR1 is DFQATT and CDR2 is SNEGSKA (reference sequence). V dropped 0 bases and J dropped 4 bases, with 12 bases sitting between them. The DNA of the CDR3 is TGCAGTGCTAGAGATCGATGGACTGGAGAGACCCAGTACTTC. Translation: CSARDRWTGETQYF.

This clonotype was detected ten times or more. V and J are TRBV5-1 and TRBJ1-4; D ambiguous. The CDR3 is 14 residues long. Between the trimmed V and J ends, which lost 1 base and 0 bases, there was a span of 4 bases. Germline V gene lookup returns CDR1 SGHRS and CDR2 YFSETQ. CDR3 DNA: TGCGCCAGCAGCTTGACCGCAACTAATGAAAAACTGTTTTTT. Amino acids: CASSLTATNEKLFF.

This clonotype was observed at least ten times. The chain has TRBV15 and TRBJ2-1; 10 positions agree with TRBD2. Germline V lookup: CDR1 LNHNV, CDR2 YYDKDF (reference sequence). The trim removed 0 bases at V and 9 bases at J, leaving 8 bases unmatched. The CDR3 is 16 amino acids. The chain's CDR3 is CATSRDTSGGVFEQFF. For the CDR3, the DNA is TGTGCCACCAGCAGAGATACCAGCGGGGGGGTATTTGAGCAGTTCTTC.

This clonotype was counted at least ten times. The chain uses TRBV6-1 and TRBJ2-7; the match to TRBD1 covers 11 bases. The CDR3 is 14 amino acids. Per the germline V gene, CDR1 is MNHNS and CDR2 is SASEGT. Trimming cost V 4 bases and J 7 bases; bases outside gene matches: 6. CDR3 in amino acids: CASSGGQGAFEQYF. CDR3 coding DNA: TGTGCCAGCAGTGGTGGACAGGGGGCGTTTGAGCAGTACTTC.

This clonotype was seen many times. The chain joins TRBV20-1 to TRBJ1-1, with D maybe TRBD1 (6 bases). Trimming took 3 bases from V and 5 from J, leaving 16 bases between them. The CDR3 is made up of 14 amino acids. Germline V lookup: CDR1 DFQATT, CDR2 SNEGSKA (reference sequence). CDR3 DNA sequence: TGCAGTGCTAGTGAAACCGGGACACGGACTGAAGCTTTCTTT. Protein product: CSASETGTRTEAFF.

There are many counts of this clonotype. The CDR3 DNA is TGCAGTGCTAGTCAAGGGGGCTACGAGCAGTACTTC. The encoded protein is CSASQGGYEQYF. The chain recombines TRBV20-1 with TRBJ2-7; possible D gene TRBD1, 6 bases. CDR3 length: 12 amino acids. Germline V lookup: CDR1 DFQATT, CDR2 SNEGSKA (reference sequence). V lost 3 bases and J 3 bases, leaving 9 bases between the germline ends.

This clonotype occurred many times. The chain carries TRBV20-1 and TRBJ2-3; 8 bases match TRBD2. Germline V lookup: CDR1 DFQATT, CDR2 SNEGSKA (reference sequence). Trimming at V came to 5 bases and at J to 4 bases, leaving 5 bases not matched to a gene. The CDR3 sequence is 13 residues long. The CDR3 spells CSAWTGGPDTQYF. For the CDR3, the DNA is TGCAGTGCTTGGACGGGGGGGCCAGATACGCAGTATTTT.

This clonotype came up many times. CDR3 loop: CSVEGDTAAKTQYF. The CDR3 nucleotides are TGCAGCGTTGAAGGGGACACCGCCGCCAAGACCCAGTACTTC. This chain connects TRBV29-1 to TRBJ2-5, with D perhaps matching TRBD1 (6 bases). The CDR3 length is 14 residues. The V end was cut by 1 base, the J end by 6 bases, with 15 bases between. Germline V CDR1 and CDR2: SQVTM, ANQGSEA.

In this sample, this clonotype turned up many times. The genes are TRBV27 and TRBJ2-2, with 7 bases identical to TRBD1. The ends lost 6 bases at V and 6 bases at J; junction bases unmatched: 10. Looked up from germline, CDR1 is MNHEY and CDR2 is SMNVEV (reference sequence). CDR3 length equals 15 residues. The CDR3 region has the DNA TGTGCCAGCAGAACGACAGGGTCCAAACCCGGGGAGCTGTTTTTT. This translates into CASRTTGSKPGELFF.

This clonotype counts as medium-sized (0.01 to 0.1%). V and J are TRBV5-1 and TRBJ2-6, with D unresolved. This CDR3 is 15 amino acids long. Germline lookup yields CDR1 SGHRS and CDR2 YFSETQ. V was pared by 2 bases and J by 1 base, with 7 bases between. CDR3 nucleotides: TGCGCCAGCAGCTTAGGAAATTCTGGGGCCAACGTCCTGACTTTC. This translates into CASSLGNSGANVLTF.

This clonotype was counted many times. The chain joins TRBV12-3 or TRBV12-4 to TRBJ2-3; 7 bases map to TRBD1. V dropped 5 bases and J dropped 1; count of bases not matched to a gene: 9. CDR3 size: 16 residues. The CDR3 bases are TGTGCCAGCAGTAAACCGACAGGGCGAGGCACAGATACGCAGTATTTT. The encoded protein is CASSKPTGRGTDTQYF.

The rearrangement joins TRBV20-1 to TRBJ2-1, with D possibly called TRBD1 or TRBD2 (5 bases each). The CDR3 spans 14 residues. V gave up 3 bases and J gave up 8 bases, with 17 bases separating them. Germline V CDR1 and CDR2: DFQATT, SNEGSKA (reference sequence). The CDR3 region has the DNA TGCAGTGCTAGGGGGCAGGACTTATACGATGAGCAGTTCTTC. Protein sequence: CSARGQDLYDEQFF.

The V and J genes are TRBV29-1 and TRBJ1-1; 11 nucleotides align to TRBD1. This CDR3 spans 16 amino acids. The germline CDR1 and CDR2 sequences are SQVTM and ANQGSEA. With 4 bases clipped from V and 3 bases from J, the junction kept 10 bases outside the gene matches. The CDR3 nucleotides read TGCAGCGTTGGGACAGGGGGCCCCTTGGGGGACACTGAAGCTTTCTTT. This codes for CSVGTGGPLGDTEAFF.

This clonotype occurred many times. The V call is TRBV5-1, the J call TRBJ2-1; perhaps D is TRBD1 or TRBD2 (5 bases each). The V gene lost 1 base and the J gene lost 6 bases, with 23 bases spanning the gap. Germline V lookup: CDR1 SGHRS, CDR2 YFSETQ. The CDR3 has 18 residues. The CDR3 region has the DNA TGCGCCAGCAGCTTGTCCAAATGGGGCGGAGTGGGGGTCAATGAGCAGTTCTTC. Protein product: CASSLSKWGGVGVNEQFF.

Ten or more counts support this clonotype. The chain has TRBV5-5 and TRBJ2-4; TRBD1 aligns across 11 bases. The CDR3 sequence is 17 residues long. Germline assignment: CDR1 SGHKS and CDR2 YYEKEE (reference sequence). After removal of 4 bases from V and 7 bases from J, the junction contained 13 bases not matched to a gene. CDR3 sequence: CASSDIRTGGGLNIQYF. For the CDR3, the DNA is TGTGCCAGCAGCGACATCAGGACAGGGGGCGGTTTGAACATTCAGTACTTC.

This clonotype was seen repeatedly, ten times or more. The rearrangement joins TRBV7-2 to TRBJ2-3; 8 bases line up with TRBD2. Germline CDR1 SGHTA, CDR2 FQGNSA. The CDR3 runs to 15 residues. Losses at the gene ends were 5 bases for V and 3 bases for J; bases not matched to a gene: 7. The CDR3 bases are TGTGCCAGCAGCCCCGGGGGGGGCGGGACAGATACGCAGTATTTT. This sequence encodes CASSPGGGGTDTQYF.

This clonotype was picked up many times. The rearrangement joins TRBV29-1 to TRBJ1-5; D is undetermined. Per germline, CDR1 SQVTM and CDR2 ANQGSEA. V gave up 4 bases and J gave up 3 bases, with 7 bases separating them. The CDR3 loop spans 12 amino acids. As DNA, the CDR3 is TGCAGCGTTGGGGCGCACAATCAGCCCCAGCATTTT. Translation gives CSVGAHNQPQHF. Drawing the rest from reference TRBV29-1 and TRBJ1-5, the complete variable domain is SAVISQKPSRDICQRGTSLTIQCQVDSQVTMMFWYRQQPGQSLTLIATANQGSEATYESGFVIDKFPISRPNLTFSTLTVSNMSPEDSSIYLCSVGAHNQPQHFGDGTRLSIL.

This clonotype was counted many times. The chain has TRBV12-3 or TRBV12-4 and TRBJ2-2, with TRBD2 matching 11 bases. The CDR3 length is 17 residues. V trimming: 4 bases; J trimming: 5 bases; junction bases outside the gene matches: 9. This chain's CDR3 is CASSSRLAGGWTGELFF. The CDR3 bases are TGTGCCAGCAGTTCGAGGCTAGCGGGGGGTTGGACCGGGGAGCTGTTTTTT.

This clonotype was seen many times. V and J are TRBV20-1 and TRBJ2-3; 8 bases align to TRBD2. Germline CDR1 reads DFQATT; CDR2 reads SNEGSKA (reference sequence). V shed 4 bases, J shed 1 base, and the junction held 4 bases outside the gene matches. The CDR3 loop spans 14 amino acids. The chain's CDR3 is CSATTSVGTDTQYF. The CDR3, as DNA: TGCAGTGCTACGACTAGCGTAGGCACAGATACGCAGTATTTT.

This clonotype is medium-sized by share. The chain joins TRBV20-1 to TRBJ2-7; 9 bases align to TRBD1. Germline V gives CDR1 DFQATT, CDR2 SNEGSKA (reference sequence). The V gene end was trimmed by 3 bases and the J gene end by 4 bases; junction bases not matched to a gene: 10. This CDR3 contains 15 residues. The chain's CDR3 is CSASSPGQGMYEQYF. In nucleotides, the CDR3 is TGCAGTGCTAGTAGCCCGGGACAGGGTATGTACGAGCAGTACTTC.

This clonotype was counted at least ten times. The chain is built from TRBV21-1 and TRBJ2-5. TRBV21-1 is designated a pseudogene. CDR3 size: 15 residues. CDR3 loop: CASSKVGGYQETQYF. The CDR3 nucleotides are TGTGCCAGCAGCAAAGTTGGCGGGTACCAAGAGACCCAGTACTTC.

This clonotype was counted ten times or more. V and J are TRBV11-2 and TRBJ2-4, with D unresolved. Trimming removed 1 base from V and 7 bases from J, with 8 bases in between. This CDR3 spans 13 amino acids. Germline CDR1 SGHAT, CDR2 FQNNGV. CDR3 coding DNA: TGTGCCAGCAGCTTAGGAGACATGAACATTCAGTACTTC. It encodes CASSLGDMNIQYF.

This clonotype was counted ten times or more. The V gene is TRBV14, the J gene TRBJ2-7, with TRBD2 identical over 13 bases. The germline gives CDR1 SGHDN, CDR2 FVKESK. J lost 6 bases, V lost 4 bases, and 6 bases had no gene match. This CDR3 is 15 amino acids long. The CDR3 nucleotides read TGTGCCAGCAGCCTCGGACTAGCGGGAGTTTCCGAGCAGTACTTC. Translated: CASSLGLAGVSEQYF.